Below, 27 T cell receptor beta chains from the same sample are listed, as sequenced in a study of blood T cell repertoires in COVID-19. The method was immunoSEQ multiplex PCR; TCRdb's version includes in-frame clones alone and lacks a portion of them. The profile shows 180,000 or so clones, around 87% of them singletons. Sequencing was carried out using peripheral blood. The receptors stem from a man aged 40-55 years with active or convalescent COVID-19.

On this clone itself: Other DNA sequences from this sample encode an identical CDR3 as well. The rearrangement uses TRBV6-6 and TRBJ1-3, with D perhaps TRBD1 (6 bases). Germline V gene lookup returns CDR1 MNHNY and CDR2 SVGAGI (reference sequence). Trimming took 2 bases from V and 4 from J, leaving 9 bases between them. The CDR3 contains 14 residues. The CDR3 here is CASSYQGSGNTIYF. DNA for the CDR3: TGTGCCAGCAGTTACCAGGGGTCCGGAAACACCATATATTTT.

This clone was detected only once. The rearrangement joins TRBV28 to TRBJ2-1; TRBD1 agrees at 7 bases. CDR3 length: 12 residues. V trimming: 9 bases; J trimming: 9 bases; junction bases outside the gene matches: 8. CDR1 and CDR2 from the germline V gene are MDHEN and SYDVKM. The CDR3 coding sequence is TGTGCCAGGCCATCAACAGGGGTTGAGCAGTTCTTC. It translates to CARPSTGVEQFF.

The chain links TRBV3-1 (or the pseudogene TRBV3-2) to TRBJ2-7, with 8 bases that match TRBD1. J was trimmed by 9 bases and V by 5 bases; bases with no gene match: 9. Per germline, CDR1 LGHDT and CDR2 YNNKEL (reference sequence). The CDR3 has 13 amino acids. For the CDR3, the DNA is TGTGCCAGCAGCTCCGAACAGGGGGGCTCGCAGTACTTC. It yields the protein CASSSEQGGSQYF.

The chain has TRBV6-1 and TRBJ1-1, with unresolved D. Trimming took off 0 bases at V and 0 bases at J, with 17 bases between the two ends. Per the germline V gene, CDR1 is MNHNS and CDR2 is SASEGT. The CDR3 is 18 residues long. The CDR3 coding sequence is TGTGCCAGCAGTGAAGCCTACACCAACCCCGGGATGAACACTGAAGCTTTCTTT. Protein sequence: CASSEAYTNPGMNTEAFF.

J is TRBJ2-7 and V is TRBV6-5; 7 nucleotides agree with TRBD1. The junction had 8 bases not matched to a gene; V was cut back by 0 bases and J by 6 bases. The germline V gene encodes CDR1 MNHEY and CDR2 SVGAGI. CDR3 length: 15 amino acids. The CDR3 loop reads CASSYSGVPGGEQYF. CDR3 DNA: TGTGCCAGCAGTTACTCTGGCGTGCCAGGGGGCGAGCAGTACTTC.

About this clone itself: The junction differs from germline at one of its ends, possibly a read error. This chain connects TRBV7-7 to TRBJ2-3; 8 bases line up with TRBD1. Germline assignment: CDR1 SSHAT and CDR2 FNYEAQ (reference sequence). The CDR3 runs 15 residues. The CDR3 coding sequence is TGTGCTAGCAGCGAACAGGGGGTAGGCACAGATACGCAGTATTTT. Translating gives CASSEQGVGTDTQYF.

This rearrangement joins TRBV11-2 to TRBJ2-1; D is possibly TRBD1 (6 bases). CDR1 SGHAT and CDR2 FQNNGV come from the germline V gene. V was clipped by 4 bases and J by 4 bases, with 17 bases between them. The CDR3 has 16 residues. The CDR3 DNA follows: TGTGCCAGCAGCTCACAACAGGGCCACAGGTACAATGAGCAGTTCTTC. This encodes CASSSQQGHRYNEQFF.

V gene TRBV5-1 combines with J gene TRBJ1-2; D is uncertain. V was clipped by 2 bases and J by 0 bases, with 14 bases between them. The CDR3 extends over 16 amino acids. The germline gives CDR1 SGHRS, CDR2 YFSETQ. The CDR3 spells CASSLREAASNYGYTF. DNA for the CDR3: TGCGCCAGCAGCTTACGGGAAGCAGCCTCTAACTATGGCTACACCTTC.

The rearrangement joins TRBV7-2 to TRBJ2-7; possible D gene TRBD2, 6 bases. Trimming stripped 3 bases from V and 3 bases from J, with 15 bases between. This CDR3 is 15 amino acids long. Per germline, CDR1 SGHTA and CDR2 FQGNSA. The CDR3 sequence: CASSFPGTGGYEQYF. The CDR3 DNA reads TGTGCCAGCAGCTTCCCCGGGACTGGGGGCTACGAGCAGTACTTC. Full variable domain (missing parts from reference TRBV7-2 and TRBJ2-7): GAGVSQSPSNKVTEKGKDVELRCDPISGHTALYWYRQSLGQGLEFLIYFQGNSAPDKSGLPSDRFSAERTGGSVSTLTIQRTQQEDSAVYLCASSFPGTGGYEQYFGPGTRLTVT.

J is TRBJ1-3 and V is TRBV6-5, with 9 nucleotides matching TRBD1. Unmatched junction bases numbered 7, after V lost 6 bases and J lost 4 bases. The CDR3 runs to 15 residues. CDR1 and CDR2 (germline): MNHEY, SVGAGI. The DNA of the CDR3 is TGTGCCAGCAGACCACGGACAGGGGCAGGAAACACCATATATTTT. As protein: CASRPRTGAGNTIYF.

The chain is built from TRBV5-1 and TRBJ2-7; D is uncertain. Looked up from germline, CDR1 is SGHRS and CDR2 is YFSETQ. The CDR3 length is 15 residues. With 0 bases removed from V and 8 bases from J, the gap between germline ends came to 18 bases. The CDR3 DNA is TGCGCCAGCAGCTTGGACTCCGGCGGAAGACGGAAGCAGTACTTC. Encoded protein: CASSLDSGGRRKQYF.

The chain employs TRBV30 and TRBJ2-4, with D hard to call. V was shortened by 2 bases and J by 5 bases, with 10 bases between the two germline ends. Germline CDR1 reads GTSNPN; CDR2 reads SVGIG (reference sequence). The CDR3 loop spans 13 amino acids. This chain's CDR3 is CAWSRRSENIQYF. In DNA form, the CDR3 reads TGTGCCTGGAGTCGCAGGTCCGAAAACATTCAGTACTTC.

V and J are TRBV10-2 and TRBJ2-7; 7 bases fit TRBD2. V trimming: 10 bases; J trimming: 2 bases; junction bases outside the gene matches: 5. The germline V gene has CDR1 WSHSY and CDR2 SAAADI. The CDR3 has 12 amino acids. Here the CDR3 reads CATGLTTYEQYF. CDR3 nucleotides: TGCGCCACGGGACTAACAACCTACGAGCAGTACTTC.

The genes are TRBV2 and TRBJ1-2, with D maybe TRBD1 (6 bases). This CDR3 comprises 15 residues. Trimming removed 1 base from V and 3 bases from J, with 12 bases in between. From germline, CDR1 is SNHLY and CDR2 FYNNEI. The CDR3 reads CASSEDVGAYYGYTF. The CDR3 DNA sequence: TGTGCCAGCAGTGAAGATGTGGGGGCGTACTATGGCTACACCTTC. The variable domain in full, completed from reference TRBV2 and TRBJ1-2, reads EPEVTQTPSHQVTQMGQEVILRCVPISNHLYFYWYRQILGQKVEFLVSFYNNEISEKSEIFDDQFSVERPDGSNFTLKIRSTKLEDSAMYFCASSEDVGAYYGYTFGSGTRLTVV.

The gene calls are TRBV4-3 and TRBJ2-7; weak D call: TRBD1 (6 bases). The CDR3 spans 15 residues. The V gene lost 0 bases and the J gene lost 7 bases, with 16 bases spanning the gap. CDR1 LGHNA and CDR2 YSLEER come from the germline V gene. The CDR3 coding sequence is TGCGCCAGCAGCCAAGATAACCAGGGGTCGGGGGAGCAGTACTTC. Protein product: CASSQDNQGSGEQYF.

The chain combines TRBV2 with TRBJ1-5, with 12 bases that match TRBD1. Per germline, CDR1 SNHLY and CDR2 FYNNEI. CDR3 length: 16 amino acids. Unmatched junction bases numbered 8, after V lost 7 bases and J lost 4 bases. The CDR3 region is CASIGTGGEGNQPQHF. CDR3 in DNA: TGTGCCAGCATCGGGACAGGGGGCGAAGGTAATCAGCCCCAGCATTTT.

This clone appeared a single time. The rearrangement joins TRBV2 to TRBJ1-2, with D unresolved. The CDR3 length is 13 residues. CDR1 SNHLY and CDR2 FYNNEI come from the germline V gene. The V and J ends lost 0 bases and 3 bases respectively, with 5 bases between them. CDR3 region: CASSEAVDYGYTF. The CDR3, as DNA: TGTGCCAGCAGTGAAGCCGTAGACTATGGCTACACCTTC.

J is TRBJ1-2 and V is TRBV6-5; 12 bases are shared with TRBD1. CDR3 size: 15 residues. Germline V lookup: CDR1 MNHEY, CDR2 SVGAGI. J gave up 6 bases and V 2 bases, and 4 bases lay outside the gene matches. This chain's CDR3 is CASSYTGTGGHGYTF. The CDR3 coding sequence is TGTGCCAGCAGTTACACCGGGACAGGGGGCCATGGCTACACCTTC.

The V call is TRBV10-2, the J call TRBJ2-1, with 9 bases identical to TRBD2. With 2 bases clipped from V and 7 bases from J, the junction kept 18 bases outside the gene matches. Germline V lookup: CDR1 WSHSY, CDR2 SAAADI. The CDR3 contains 19 residues. The CDR3 reads CASSEVVSGSLRGGNEQFF. CDR3 nucleotides: TGCGCCAGCAGTGAGGTGGTTAGCGGGAGTCTCCGGGGTGGGAATGAGCAGTTCTTC.

This rearrangement joins TRBV7-8 to TRBJ2-7; TRBD2 is a possible D gene (6 bases). The CDR3 sequence is 12 residues long. V lost 5 bases, J lost 7 bases, and 12 bases lay in between. CDR1 and CDR2 from the germline V gene are SGHVS and FQNEAQ. The CDR3 DNA reads as TGTGCCAGCAGCCTTGAAGGGACTGAGCAGTACTTC. Amino acid sequence: CASSLEGTEQYF.

The rearrangement links TRBV11-2 to TRBJ2-3; a weak D match, TRBD2 (6 bases). There are 15 residues in the CDR3. V was clipped by 2 bases and J by 3 bases, with 12 bases between them. Germline V lookup: CDR1 SGHAT, CDR2 FQNNGV. In nucleotides, the CDR3 is TGTGCCAGCAGCTTACTAGCGTTCAGGACAGATACGCAGTATTTT. The encoded protein is CASSLLAFRTDTQYF.

This clone was counted a single time. The chain couples TRBV19 to TRBJ1-2; D call uncertain. Trimming removed 4 bases from V and 3 bases from J, with 9 bases in between. Germline assignment: CDR1 LNHDA and CDR2 SQIVND (reference sequence). This CDR3 is built from 13 residues. CDR3 sequence (DNA): TGTGCCAGTAGTAAAGACACGGACTATGGCTACACCTTC. As protein: CASSKDTDYGYTF.

This chain connects TRBV19 to TRBJ1-4; D possibly corresponds to TRBD1 (5 bases). Germline CDR1 is LNHDA and CDR2 is SQIVND (reference sequence). The CDR3 has 16 amino acids. Trimming removed 4 bases at V and 2 bases at J, with 14 bases between. DNA of the CDR3: TGTGCCAGTAGTAAGGGGCGCGTAGGTACTAATGAAAAACTGTTTTTT. It codes for CASSKGRVGTNEKLFF.

The genes are TRBV6-1 and TRBJ1-2; TRBD1 might be the D (5 bases). V lost 2 bases, J lost 4 bases, and 20 bases lay in between. The CDR3 runs to 17 residues. Looked up from germline, CDR1 is MNHNS and CDR2 is SASEGT. The CDR3 loop reads CASSELGGGAFLYGYTF. The CDR3 coding sequence is TGTGCCAGCAGTGAATTGGGTGGTGGGGCGTTCCTCTATGGCTACACCTTC.

The chain carries TRBV12-3 or TRBV12-4 and TRBJ1-2, with 7 bases fitting TRBD1. The CDR3 sequence is 12 residues long. V lost 5 bases to trimming and J lost 7 bases; unmatched junction nucleotides: 4. CDR3 DNA sequence: TGTGCCAGCAGTCGACAGGGTGGTGGCTACACCTTC. Encoded protein: CASSRQGGGYTF.

Regarding this clone: A read error may account for a junction end that differs from germline. The CDR3 DNA reads TGTGCCAGCAGTGATCCCCTGACATTCTCCTTC. Translating it yields CASSDPLTFSF. The rearrangement links TRBV25-1 to TRBJ2-7; no definite D call. The CDR3 spans 11 residues. Germline V gene lookup returns CDR1 MGHDK and CDR2 SYGVNS.

The V call is TRBV10-3, the J call TRBJ2-5, with unresolved D. The CDR3 contains 12 residues. The V gene lost 0 bases and the J gene lost 5 bases, with 4 bases spanning the gap. CDR1 and CDR2 (germline): ENHRY, SYGVKD. In nucleotides, the CDR3 is TGTGCCATCAGTGAGTCGGCTGAGACCCAGTACTTC. It encodes CAISESAETQYF.